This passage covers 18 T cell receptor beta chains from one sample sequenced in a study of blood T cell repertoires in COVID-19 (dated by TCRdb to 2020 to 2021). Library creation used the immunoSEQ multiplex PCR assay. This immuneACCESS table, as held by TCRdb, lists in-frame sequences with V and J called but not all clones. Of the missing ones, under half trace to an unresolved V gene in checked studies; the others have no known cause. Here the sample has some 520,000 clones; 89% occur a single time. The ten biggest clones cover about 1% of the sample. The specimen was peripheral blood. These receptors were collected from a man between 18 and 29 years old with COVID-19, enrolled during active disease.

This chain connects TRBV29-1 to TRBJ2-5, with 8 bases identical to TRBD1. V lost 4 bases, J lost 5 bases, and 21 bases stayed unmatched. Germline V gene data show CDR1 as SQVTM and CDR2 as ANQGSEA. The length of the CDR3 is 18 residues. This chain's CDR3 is CSVAPRVPSTRQGETQYF. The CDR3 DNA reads TGCAGCGTTGCCCCGCGAGTACCGTCCACCAGACAGGGGGAGACCCAGTACTTC.

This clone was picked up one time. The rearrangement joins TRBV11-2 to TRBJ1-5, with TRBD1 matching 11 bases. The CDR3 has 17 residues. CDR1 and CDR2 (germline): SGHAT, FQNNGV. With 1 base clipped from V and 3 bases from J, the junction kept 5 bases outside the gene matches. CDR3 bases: TGTGCCAGCAGCTTAGGGGGACAGGGGGTGCCCAATCAGCCCCAGCATTTT. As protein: CASSLGGQGVPNQPQHF. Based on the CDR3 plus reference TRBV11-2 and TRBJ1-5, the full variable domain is EAGVAQSPRYKIIEKRQSVAFWCNPISGHATLYWYQQILGQGPKLLIQFQNNGVVDDSQLPKDRFSAERLKGVDSTLKIQPAKLEDSAVYLCASSLGGQGVPNQPQHFGDGTRLSIL.

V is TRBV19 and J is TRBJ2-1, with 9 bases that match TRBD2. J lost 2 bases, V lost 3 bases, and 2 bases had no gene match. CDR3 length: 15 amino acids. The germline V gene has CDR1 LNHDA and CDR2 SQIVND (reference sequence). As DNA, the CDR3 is TGTGCCAGTAGTATTGGACTAGCGACCTACAATGAGCAGTTCTTC. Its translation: CASSIGLATYNEQFF.

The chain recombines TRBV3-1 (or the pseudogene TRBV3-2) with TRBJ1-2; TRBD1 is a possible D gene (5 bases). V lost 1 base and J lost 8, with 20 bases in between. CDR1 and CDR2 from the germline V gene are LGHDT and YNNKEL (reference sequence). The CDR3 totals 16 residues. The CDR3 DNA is TGTGCCAGCAGCCAAGTCCCCCAGGGAGGAGGTGAAGGCTACACCTTC. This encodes CASSQVPQGGGEGYTF.

Written as DNA, the CDR3 is TGTGCCAGCAGTGGACAGGGACCTCGGCCCCAGCATTTT. Encoded protein: CASSGQGPRPQHF. The chain is built from TRBV27 and TRBJ1-5, with 8 bases that match TRBD1. Germline CDR1 is MNHEY and CDR2 is SMNVEV (reference sequence). The CDR3 contains 13 residues. After removal of 5 bases from V and 9 bases from J, the junction contained 6 bases not matched to a gene.

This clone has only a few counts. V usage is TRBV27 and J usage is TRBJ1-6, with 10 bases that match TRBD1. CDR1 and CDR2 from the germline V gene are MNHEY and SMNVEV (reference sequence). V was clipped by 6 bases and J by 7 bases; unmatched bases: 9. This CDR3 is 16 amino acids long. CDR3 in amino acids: CASRGPGQGSNSPLHF. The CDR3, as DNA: TGTGCCAGCAGGGGACCGGGACAGGGGTCAAATTCACCCCTCCACTTT.

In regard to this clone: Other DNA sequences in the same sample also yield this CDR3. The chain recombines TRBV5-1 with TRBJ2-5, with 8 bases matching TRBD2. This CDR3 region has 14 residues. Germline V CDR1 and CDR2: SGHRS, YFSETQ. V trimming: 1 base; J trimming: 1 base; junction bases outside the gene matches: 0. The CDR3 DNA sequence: TGCGCCAGCAGCTTGACTAGCGGCCAAGAGACCCAGTACTTC. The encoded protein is CASSLTSGQETQYF.

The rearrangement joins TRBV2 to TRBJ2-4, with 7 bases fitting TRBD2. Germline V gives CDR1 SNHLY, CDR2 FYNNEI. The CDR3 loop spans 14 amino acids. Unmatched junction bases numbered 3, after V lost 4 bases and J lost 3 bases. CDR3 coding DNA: TGTGCCAGCAGTGGACTAGCTGTCAAAAACATTCAGTACTTC. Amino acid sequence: CASSGLAVKNIQYF.

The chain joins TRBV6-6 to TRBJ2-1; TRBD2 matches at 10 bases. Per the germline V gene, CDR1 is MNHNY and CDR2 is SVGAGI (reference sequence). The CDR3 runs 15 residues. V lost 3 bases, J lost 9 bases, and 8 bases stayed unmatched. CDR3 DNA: TGTGCCAGCAGTTATCTAGCGGGAGAGCGTAGTGAGCAGTTCTTC. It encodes CASSYLAGERSEQFF.

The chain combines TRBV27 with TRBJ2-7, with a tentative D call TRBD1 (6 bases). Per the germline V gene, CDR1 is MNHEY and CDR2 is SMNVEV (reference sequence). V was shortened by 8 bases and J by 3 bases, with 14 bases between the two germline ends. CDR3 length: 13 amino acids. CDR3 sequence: CASSPYRVYEQYF. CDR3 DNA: TGTGCCAGCTCGCCCTACAGGGTCTACGAGCAGTACTTC.

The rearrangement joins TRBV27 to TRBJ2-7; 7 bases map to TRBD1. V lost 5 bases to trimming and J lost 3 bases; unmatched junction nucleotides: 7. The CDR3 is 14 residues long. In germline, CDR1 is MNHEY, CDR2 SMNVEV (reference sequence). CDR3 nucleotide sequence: TGTGCCAGCAGTGAAGCCGGGACAGTCTACGAGCAGTACTTC. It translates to CASSEAGTVYEQYF.

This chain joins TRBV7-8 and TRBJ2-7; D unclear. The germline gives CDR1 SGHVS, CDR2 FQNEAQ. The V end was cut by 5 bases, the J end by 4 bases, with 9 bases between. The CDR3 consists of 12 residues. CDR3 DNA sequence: TGTGCCAGCAGCATGAACCGGTACGAGCAGTACTTC. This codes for CASSMNRYEQYF.

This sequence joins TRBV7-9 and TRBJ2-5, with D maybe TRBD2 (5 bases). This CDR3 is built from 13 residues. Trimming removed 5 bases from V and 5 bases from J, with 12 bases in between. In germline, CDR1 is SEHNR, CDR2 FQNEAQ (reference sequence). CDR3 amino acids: CASSPLKRETQYF. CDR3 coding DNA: TGTGCCAGCAGCCCCTTAAAGCGGGAGACCCAGTACTTC. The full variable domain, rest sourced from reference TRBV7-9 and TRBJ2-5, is DTGVSQNPRHKITKRGQNVTFRCDPISEHNRLYWYRQTLGQGPEFLTYFQNEAQLEKSRLLSDRFSAERPKGSFSTLEIQRTEQGDSAMYLCASSPLKRETQYFGPGTRLLVL.

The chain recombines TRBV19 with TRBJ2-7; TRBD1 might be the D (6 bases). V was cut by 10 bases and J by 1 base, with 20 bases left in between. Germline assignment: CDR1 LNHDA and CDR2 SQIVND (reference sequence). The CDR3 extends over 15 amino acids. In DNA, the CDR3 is TGTGCCACTTCGTTACAGGGAAGAAGTTCCTACGAGCAGTACTTC. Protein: CATSLQGRSSYEQYF.

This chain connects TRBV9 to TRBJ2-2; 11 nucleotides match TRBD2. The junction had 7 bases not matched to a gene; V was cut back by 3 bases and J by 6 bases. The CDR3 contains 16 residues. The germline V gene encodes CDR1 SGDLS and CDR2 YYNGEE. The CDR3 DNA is TGTGCCAGCAGCGCCACTAGCGGGAGTTTCGCCGGGGAGCTGTTTTTT. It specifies CASSATSGSFAGELFF.

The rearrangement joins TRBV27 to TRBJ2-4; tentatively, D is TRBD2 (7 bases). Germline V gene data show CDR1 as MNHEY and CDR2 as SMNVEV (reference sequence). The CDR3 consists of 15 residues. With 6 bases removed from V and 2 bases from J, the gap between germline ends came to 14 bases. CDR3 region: CASRPTGGPKNIQYF. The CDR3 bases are TGTGCCAGCAGACCTACGGGGGGCCCCAAAAACATTCAGTACTTC.

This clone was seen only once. In DNA, the CDR3 is TGTGCCACCAGTGACCGCGTGGGGGGGCGGGAGGATAGTCTTTACAATGAGCAGTTCTTC. This codes for CATSDRVGGREDSLYNEQFF. The chain recombines TRBV24-1 with TRBJ2-1; 8 bases are a match to TRBD2. This CDR3 has 20 residues. Trimming removed 4 bases from V and 4 bases from J; junction bases left unmatched: 20. Germline V lookup: CDR1 KGHDR, CDR2 SFDVKD.

CDR3 protein: CASSFGTGDKLFF. The CDR3 DNA reads as TGCGCCAGCAGCTTTGGGACAGGGGACAAACTGTTTTTT. This chain connects TRBV5-1 to TRBJ1-4; 10 bases are a match to TRBD1. Germline V CDR1 and CDR2: SGHRS, YFSETQ. This CDR3 is built from 13 residues. With 2 bases clipped from V and 11 bases from J, the junction kept 3 bases outside the gene matches.